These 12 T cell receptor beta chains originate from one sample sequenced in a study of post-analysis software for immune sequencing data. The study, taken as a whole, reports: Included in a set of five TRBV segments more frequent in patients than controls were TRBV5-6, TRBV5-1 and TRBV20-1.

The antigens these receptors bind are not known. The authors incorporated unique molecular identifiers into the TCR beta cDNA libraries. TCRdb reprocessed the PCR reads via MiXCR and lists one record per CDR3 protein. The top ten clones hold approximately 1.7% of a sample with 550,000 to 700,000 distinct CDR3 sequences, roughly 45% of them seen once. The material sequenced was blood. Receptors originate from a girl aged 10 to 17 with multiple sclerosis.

CDR3 DNA: TGTGCCAGCACCCTTGGGGGGGAGACCCAGTACTTC. As protein: CASTLGGETQYF. This chain uses TRBV5-6 with TRBJ2-5; TRBD2 might be the D (6 bases). CDR3 length equals 12 residues. The germline gives CDR1 SGHDT, CDR2 YYEEEE. The V and J ends lost 6 bases and 5 bases respectively, with 11 bases between them.

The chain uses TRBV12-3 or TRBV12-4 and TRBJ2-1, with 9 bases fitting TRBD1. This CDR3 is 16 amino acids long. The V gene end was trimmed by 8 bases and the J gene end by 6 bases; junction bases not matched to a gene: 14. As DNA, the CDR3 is TGTGCCAGCTGCGAACTGCGGACAGGGGTTATCAATGAGCAGTTCTTC. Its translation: CASCELRTGVINEQFF.

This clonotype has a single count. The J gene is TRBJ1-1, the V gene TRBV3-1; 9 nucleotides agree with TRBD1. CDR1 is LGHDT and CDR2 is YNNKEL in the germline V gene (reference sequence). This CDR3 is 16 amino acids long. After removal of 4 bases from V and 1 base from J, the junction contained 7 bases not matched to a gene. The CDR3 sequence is CASSPSPGQGNTEAFF. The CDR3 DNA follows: TGTGCCAGCAGCCCGAGCCCGGGACAGGGGAACACTGAAGCTTTCTTT.

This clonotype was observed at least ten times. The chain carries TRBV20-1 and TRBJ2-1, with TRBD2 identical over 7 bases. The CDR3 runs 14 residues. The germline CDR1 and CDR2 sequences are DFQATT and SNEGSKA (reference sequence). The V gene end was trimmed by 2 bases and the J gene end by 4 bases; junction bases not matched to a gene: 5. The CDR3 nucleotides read TGCAGTGCTAGAAGTCCTAGCGGATACAATGAGCAGTTCTTC. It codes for CSARSPSGYNEQFF.

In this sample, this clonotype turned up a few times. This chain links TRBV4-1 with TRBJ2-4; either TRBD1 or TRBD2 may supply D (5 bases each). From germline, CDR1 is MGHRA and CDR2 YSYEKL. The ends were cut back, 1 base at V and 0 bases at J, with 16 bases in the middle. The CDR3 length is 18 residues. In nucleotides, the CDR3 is TGCGCCAGCAGCCAAGGCTGGCAGCGAGGGGAAGCCAAAAACATTCAGTACTTC. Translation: CASSQGWQRGEAKNIQYF.

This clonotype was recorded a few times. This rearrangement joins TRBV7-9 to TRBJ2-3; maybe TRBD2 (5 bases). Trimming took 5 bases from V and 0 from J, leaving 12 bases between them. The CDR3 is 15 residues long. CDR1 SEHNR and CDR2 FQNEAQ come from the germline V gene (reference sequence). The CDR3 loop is CASSRADYSTDTQYF. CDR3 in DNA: TGTGCCAGCAGCCGAGCTGACTACAGCACAGATACGCAGTATTTT.

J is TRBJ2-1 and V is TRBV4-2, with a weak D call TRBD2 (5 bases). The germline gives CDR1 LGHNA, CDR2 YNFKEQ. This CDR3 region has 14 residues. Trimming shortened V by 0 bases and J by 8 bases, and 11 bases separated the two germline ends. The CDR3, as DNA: TGTGCCAGCAGCCAAGATCGGGGTGATCATGAGCAGTTCTTC. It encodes CASSQDRGDHEQFF.

The CDR3 protein is CASSYSERARDSNQPQHF. DNA for the CDR3: TGTGCCAGCAGTTACTCAGAACGGGCCAGAGATAGCAATCAGCCCCAGCATTTT. V usage is TRBV6-5 and J usage is TRBJ1-5; D is uncertain. V lost 0 bases and J 0 bases, leaving 15 bases between the germline ends. CDR1 and CDR2 from the germline V gene are MNHEY and SVGAGI. The length of the CDR3 is 18 residues.

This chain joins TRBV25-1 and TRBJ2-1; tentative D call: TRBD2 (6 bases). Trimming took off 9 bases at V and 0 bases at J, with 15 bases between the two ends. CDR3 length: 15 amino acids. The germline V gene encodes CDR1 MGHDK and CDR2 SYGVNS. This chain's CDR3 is CASIAEESSYNEQFF. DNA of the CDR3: TGTGCCAGTATAGCGGAGGAGAGCTCCTACAATGAGCAGTTCTTC.

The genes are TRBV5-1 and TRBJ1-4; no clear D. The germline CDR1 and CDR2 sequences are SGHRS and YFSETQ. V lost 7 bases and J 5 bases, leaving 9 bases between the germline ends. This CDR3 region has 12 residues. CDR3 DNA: TGCGCCAGCCGGACCCGGAATGAAAAACTGTTTTTT. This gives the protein CASRTRNEKLFF.

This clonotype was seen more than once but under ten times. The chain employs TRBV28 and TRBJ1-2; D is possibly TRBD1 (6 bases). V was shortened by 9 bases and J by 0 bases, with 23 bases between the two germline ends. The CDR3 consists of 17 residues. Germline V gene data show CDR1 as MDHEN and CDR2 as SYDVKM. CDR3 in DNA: TGTGCCAGTAGAAACCAGGGGCTAACATTAGCTAACTATGGCTACACCTTC. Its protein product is CASRNQGLTLANYGYTF.

Written as DNA, the CDR3 is TGTGCCAGCAGTTTATCAGGCGGGGGCCCCTACGAGCAGTACTTC. It encodes CASSLSGGGPYEQYF. This chain uses TRBV27 with TRBJ2-7; D might be TRBD2 (7 bases). There are 15 residues in the CDR3. Trimming stripped 0 bases from V and 2 bases from J, with 11 bases between. In germline, CDR1 is MNHEY, CDR2 SMNVEV (reference sequence).